This TCR beta chain was sequenced during a study of blood T cell repertoires in COVID-19. Looking at the study overall: PBMCs, B-cell-depleted T cells, or T cells provided the cDNA or gDNA that made up the material.

The CDR3 is 15 amino acids. CDR1 is SGHTA and CDR2 is FQGTGA in the germline V gene. Trimming took 3 bases from V and 7 from J; bases not matched to a gene: 4. In the original analysis: Amplification of reference gene primers provided the estimated nucleated cell counts. Here immunoSEQ multiplex PCR was the method, and the copy in TCRdb shows in-frame clones only, minus some. The V and J calls and the clone size are those of that table, but D and trimming were determined from the DNA. The sample yields 430,000 or so clones, 70% to 90% seen once. The sequenced sample consisted of peripheral blood. The J gene is TRBJ2-1, the V gene TRBV7-3; 12 positions match TRBD2. This clonotype was sampled from a man between 18 and 35 years old with COVID-19, enrolled during active disease. In nucleotides, the CDR3 is TGTGCCAGCAGCTTGACTAGCGGGAGCAGGAATGAGCAGTTCTTC. Encoded protein: CASSLTSGSRNEQFF.